This TCR beta chain comes out of a study of T cell changes during pregnancy in multiple sclerosis. Assay used: immunoSEQ multiplex PCR; TCRdb lists only in-frame clones, some missing. The profile shows around 61,000 clones, about nine tenths of them singletons. This clone came up a few times. Germline V lookup: CDR1 GTSNPN, CDR2 SVGIG (reference sequence). Trimming cost V 1 base and J 5 bases, with 14 bases left between them. This CDR3 is built from 14 residues. V usage is TRBV30 and J usage is TRBJ1-1; D gene unclear. This clonotype was obtained from a female donor in good health, enrolled as a control in a pregnancy study. This material consisted of peripheral blood, taken in the first trimester of pregnancy. The CDR3 loop is CAWSGPGRRTEAFF. The CDR3 DNA is TGTGCCTGGAGTGGCCCGGGGAGAAGAACTGAAGCTTTCTTT.